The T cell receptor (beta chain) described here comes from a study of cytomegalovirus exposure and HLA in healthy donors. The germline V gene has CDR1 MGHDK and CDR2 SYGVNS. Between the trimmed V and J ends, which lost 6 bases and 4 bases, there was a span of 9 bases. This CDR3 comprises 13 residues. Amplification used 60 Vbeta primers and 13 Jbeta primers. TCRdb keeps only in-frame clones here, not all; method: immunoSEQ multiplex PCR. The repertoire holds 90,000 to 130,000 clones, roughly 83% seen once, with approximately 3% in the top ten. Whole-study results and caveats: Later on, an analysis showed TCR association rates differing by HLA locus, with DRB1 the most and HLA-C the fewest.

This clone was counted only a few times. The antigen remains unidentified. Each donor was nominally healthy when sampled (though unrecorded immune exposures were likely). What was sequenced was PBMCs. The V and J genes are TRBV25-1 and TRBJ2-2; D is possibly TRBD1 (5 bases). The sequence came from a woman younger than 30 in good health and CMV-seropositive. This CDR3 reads CASRVQGTGELFF. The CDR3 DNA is TGTGCCAGCAGAGTCCAGGGCACCGGGGAGCTGTTTTTT.